These T cell receptor beta chains were read from a single sample in a study of T cell repertoires in cytomegalovirus infection. From the reads, TCRdb called clonotypes with MiXCR, one entry per CDR3 protein. The data contain 150,000 to 200,000 distinct CDR3 sequences, roughly 27% of them singletons. Sequencing input: PBMCs. These receptor sequences come from a human donor in good health (CMV status not recorded). Some clones in this sample may be carry-over from other donors' samples. Each CDR3 is given with its conserved first and last residue. A D gene is named only where the DNA matches it firmly. The listing skips clone size in some rows; elsewhere it reads once, few, many or a size class.

NA	11	TRBV7-2	many	TRBJ2-7	TGTGCCAGCAGCTTAGAATACGAGCAGTACTTC	CASSLEYEQYF
TRBD1	15	TRBV10-3	NA	TRBJ1-2	TGTGCCATCAGTCCGACAGGGGCTGATAACTATGGCTACACCTTC	CAISPTGADNYGYTF
TRBD1	16	TRBV7-2	NA	TRBJ1-2	TGTGCCAGCAGCTTCTTTGGGGCAGGGGGAAGGGACGGCTACACCTTC	CASSFFGAGGRDGYTF
NA	14	TRBV6-1	few	TRBJ2-1	TGTGCCAGCAAGCCCACAAACTCCTACAATGAGCAGTTCTTC	CASKPTNSYNEQFF
NA	17	TRBV6-6	NA	TRBJ1-5	TGTGCCAGCAGTTACTCGATATGGGGGGATAGCAATCAGCCCCAGCATTTT	CASSYSIWGDSNQPQHF
TRBD1	12	TRBV29-1	many	TRBJ1-1	TGCAGCGTTTCGGGACAGGGTGTCGTGGCTTTCTTT	CSVSGQGVVAFF
TRBD1	18	TRBV2	NA	TRBJ1-5	TGTGCCAGCAGGAGTACAGGGGTCGAGTCGCGGGGCAATCAGCCCCAGCATTTT	CASRSTGVESRGNQPQHF
TRBD1	15	TRBV23-1	NA	TRBJ1-2	TGCGCCAGCAGTCAATCCGACAGGGCGAGGTATGGCTACACCTTC	CASSQSDRARYGYTF
NA	13	TRBV12-5	few	TRBJ1-1	TGTGCTAGTGGTTTGGTGGAAAACACTGAAGCTTTCTTT	CASGLVENTEAFF
NA	12	TRBV7-2	many	TRBJ1-2	TGTGCCAGCAGCTTAAATGGCGCCGCCCTCACCTTC	CASSLNGAALTF
NA	15	TRBV4-3	NA	TRBJ1-5	TGCGCCAGCAGCCAAGAATGGGGCCCCAATCAGCCCCAGCATTTT	CASSQEWGPNQPQHF
TRBD1	14	TRBV5-4	few	TRBJ1-1	TGTGCCAGCAGCTTGGACAGGGGGCGAGCTGAAGCTTTCTTT	CASSLDRGRAEAFF
TRBD1	14	TRBV10-1	few	TRBJ1-1	TGCGCCAGCAGTGAGGCAGGGGGAGGAACTGAAGCTTTCTTT	CASSEAGGGTEAFF
TRBD2	15	TRBV7-2	many	TRBJ2-1	TGTGCCAGCAGCTTGACTAGCGGGCCGAACAATGAGCAGTTCTTC	CASSLTSGPNNEQFF
TRBD1	15	TRBV7-9	NA	TRBJ1-5	TGTGCCAGCAGCTTAGAAGGGGGCCTCGGGCAGCCCCAGCATTTT	CASSLEGGLGQPQHF
TRBD1	15	TRBV7-9	NA	TRBJ1-4	TGTGCCAGCAGCTTGAGGGACAGGGAAAATGAAAAACTGTTTTTT	CASSLRDRENEKLFF
NA	13	TRBV20-1	once	TRBJ1-4	TGCAGTGCTAGAGCGACAGACCGTGACGAACTGTTTTTT	CSARATDRDELFF
NA	12	TRBV29-1	NA	TRBJ2-3	TGCAGCGTCCAAAGCGGCGAGGATACGCAGTATTTT	CSVQSGEDTQYF
NA	15	TRBV11-3	few	TRBJ2-7	TGTGCCAGCAGCTTAGATTCTGACAGCTCCTACGAGCAGTACTTC	CASSLDSDSSYEQYF
NA	17	TRBV7-8	few	TRBJ1-3	TGTGCCAGCAGCTTATTCTCGAGTTTCGGGAGGGGAAACACCATATATTTT	CASSLFSSFGRGNTIYF
NA	14	TRBV6-2/TRBV6-3	few	TRBJ1-1	TGTGCCAGCAGTTACTCGGAGCTTAACACTGAAGCTTTCTTT	CASSYSELNTEAFF
NA	15	TRBV3-1	NA	TRBJ1-2	TGTGCCAGCAGCCAAGTTGCGGGGGCCGACTATGGCTACACCTTC	CASSQVAGADYGYTF
NA	16	TRBV11-2	many	TRBJ1-2	TGTGCCAGCAGCTCACCAACCGGGACCTACGGCGATGGCTACACCTTC	CASSSPTGTYGDGYTF
NA	12	TRBV6-5	few	TRBJ2-7	TGTGCCAGCAGCCAACCGGGGGGCGGGCAGTACTTC	CASSQPGGGQYF
NA	15	TRBV5-5	NA	TRBJ2-7	TGTGCCAGCAGCCGGGACCTCGACCTCTCCTACGAGCAGTACTTC	CASSRDLDLSYEQYF